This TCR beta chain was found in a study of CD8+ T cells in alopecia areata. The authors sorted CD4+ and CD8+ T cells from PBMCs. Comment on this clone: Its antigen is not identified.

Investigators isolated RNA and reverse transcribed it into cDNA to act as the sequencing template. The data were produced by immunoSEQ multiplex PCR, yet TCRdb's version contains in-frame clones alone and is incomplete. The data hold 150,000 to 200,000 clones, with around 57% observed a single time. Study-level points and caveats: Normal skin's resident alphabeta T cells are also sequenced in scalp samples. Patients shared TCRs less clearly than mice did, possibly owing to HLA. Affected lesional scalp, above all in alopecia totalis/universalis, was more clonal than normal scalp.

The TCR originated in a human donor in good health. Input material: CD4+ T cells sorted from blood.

The CDR3 nucleotides are TGTGCCTGGAGTGCCCCCATCAGCTCTGGAAACACCATATATTTT. Translation: CAWSAPISSGNTIYF. V is TRBV30 and J is TRBJ1-3; D unresolved. V was shortened by 1 base and J by 0 bases, with 10 bases between the two germline ends. Germline V gene lookup returns CDR1 GTSNPN and CDR2 SVGIG (reference sequence). CDR3 length: 15 amino acids.